These T cell receptor beta chains were read from a single sample in a study of metastatic and nonmetastatic thyroid tumors. TCRdb recomputed clones from the PCR reads via MiXCR. The sample holds approximately 15,000 clones, 20% to 25% seen once. Source material: adjacent normal tissue. The receptors come from a female donor with papillary thyroid cancer or a benign thyroid nodule (not recorded which). Some clones in this sample may be carry-over from other donors' samples. Both conserved end residues are part of each CDR3.

14	TRBV3-1	CASSHWRPQETQYF
14	TRBV7-3	CASSLVHSTDTQYF
14	TRBV19	CASSRGQGTAEAFF
15	TRBV9	CASSAQGANLGEQYF
12	TRBV12-5	CASGLGTGELFF
13	TRBV11-2	CASSHPSGYEQYF
16	TRBV10-1	CASSEQPTSSTDTQYF
14	TRBV5-6	CASIPGTDYNEQFF
12	TRBV12-3/TRBV12-4	CASSLGIGQAFF
15	TRBV10-1	CASSGTGTSSYEQYF
16	TRBV30	CAWSSGLGGSYNEQFF
13	TRBV27	CASRWTGGYEQYF
12	TRBV12-3/TRBV12-4	CASSLGSGSQYF
15	TRBV5-6	CASSLTSGSGNEQFF
16	TRBV28	CASTAPGGKADTEAFF
13	TRBV20-1	CSARDPGPYGYTF
16	TRBV27	CASSSRGQGSTYTQYF
15	TRBV7-2	CASSLGGIRSYGYTF
12	TRBV20-1	CSAYVRLGGYTF
12	TRBV7-8	CASSLLLQPQHF
19	TRBV5-1	CASSLGVVSGPYSTDTQYF
13	TRBV6-4	CASSEGEANEQFF
16	TRBV6-5	CASSYSRRGMNTEAFF
13	TRBV20-1	CSYTGGRGTEAFF
18	TRBV20-1	CSARGTEGGGGFSYEQYF
16	TRBV7-7	CASSLAKREAKNIQYF
14	TRBV10-3	CAISRQGARDEQYF
19	TRBV7-2	CASSLAFGAGSSGANVLTF
12	TRBV10-3	CASSGTTNEQFF
11	TRBV10-3	CAIIERDTQYF
15	TRBV20-1	CSARDLAIPAYEQYF
15	TRBV12-3/TRBV12-4	CASSPLLGGYNEQFF
14	TRBV5-1	CASSRHLTNEKLFF
14	TRBV9	CASSDGTGDYEQYF
13	TRBV7-2	CASSHPKGSEAFF
13	TRBV6-6	CASSLSWGRGYTF
15	TRBV6-1	CASSDGDSGANVLTF
12	TRBV28	CASSLGDIAWYF
13	TRBV20-1	CSARGIGAYEQYF
14	TRBV12-3/TRBV12-4	CASRPGTSGVVQYF
15	TRBV6-5	CASSYSRGMNTEAFF
15	TRBV2	CASSSQLAGGETQYF
11	TRBV20-1	CSARVTYEQYF
12	TRBV6-1	CASRDRGYEQYF
15	TRBV2	CASRGGRSSTDTQYF
16	TRBV27	CASSQGTVSSYNEQFF
12	TRBV30	CAWSNGNTEAFF
16	TRBV19	CASSIDDGGRLDTQYF
15	TRBV6-1	CASSSPGTRNTEAFF
14	TRBV5-6	CASSRRQGRQPQHF
14	TRBV12-3/TRBV12-4	CASSLAQANYGYTF
14	TRBV15	CATSPRDRDYEQYF
14	TRBV7-9	CAGSLTFSTDEQYF
15	TRBV5-1	CASRLAGGGTGELFF